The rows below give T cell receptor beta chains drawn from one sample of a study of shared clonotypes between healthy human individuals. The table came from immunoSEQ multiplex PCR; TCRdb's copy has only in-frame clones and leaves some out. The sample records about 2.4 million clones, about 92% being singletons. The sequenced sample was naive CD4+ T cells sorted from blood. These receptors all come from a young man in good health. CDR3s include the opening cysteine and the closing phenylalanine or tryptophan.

CDR3: CASSLGSSYNEQFF
V: TRBV5-1
length: 14

CDR3: CAISEFPGPLQPGLAGLPGELFF
V: TRBV10-3
length: 23

CDR3: CASSTLGQSYEQYF
V: TRBV19
length: 14

CDR3: CASSPWGTEAFF
V: TRBV6-5
length: 12

CDR3: CAWSVGDRDEQYF
V: TRBV30
length: 13

CDR3: CASGRNREYGYTF
V: TRBV28
length: 13

CDR3: CASSFRTSGSTDTQYF
V: TRBV7-2
length: 16

CDR3: CASSQGGGGVGANVLTF
V: TRBV4-1
length: 17

CDR3: CASSPGQVGGAFF
V: TRBV6-6
length: 13

CDR3: CASSPLTNTEAFF
V: TRBV18
length: 13

CDR3: CSVEHSMNTEAFF
V: TRBV29-1
length: 13

CDR3: CASSLWLRGGQYF
V: TRBV5-8
length: 13

CDR3: CASGLVPYLDGWRGEKLFF
V: TRBV12-5
length: 19

CDR3: CASSAGTKNIQYF
V: TRBV9
length: 13

CDR3: CASSLGDRGNTEAFF
V: TRBV5-6
length: 15

CDR3: CASSLDNQNIQYF
V: TRBV5-6
length: 13

CDR3: CASSRLTTGVEAFF
V: TRBV7-8
length: 14

CDR3: CASSQASTGERMDTQYF
V: TRBV4-3
length: 17

CDR3: CASSIGLGSNEQFF
V: TRBV7-2
length: 14

CDR3: CASSPTQGETQYF
V: TRBV5-4
length: 13

CDR3: CASSLGPGGKNIQYF
V: TRBV7-2
length: 15

CDR3: CASSIAAGDNTIYF
V: TRBV19
length: 14

CDR3: CASSLGSPWSGGATDTQYF
V: TRBV13
length: 19

CDR3: CASSSLEGRTDTQYF
V: TRBV5-1
length: 15

CDR3: CASREAGEDEQFF
V: TRBV7-3
length: 13

CDR3: CASRPVRQGTYGYTF
V: TRBV7-9
length: 15

CDR3: CASSPPEGRTEKLFF
V: TRBV18
length: 15

CDR3: CASSSQGTEAFF
V: TRBV18
length: 12

CDR3: CASSRSGGQSISTDTQYF
V: TRBV5-8
length: 18

CDR3: CASSYQGSGANVLTF
V: TRBV6-5
length: 15

CDR3: CASFSGQGRNEQYF
V: TRBV6-5
length: 14

CDR3: CASSFDRENSPLHF
V: TRBV27
length: 14

CDR3: CASSEGTGDREQYF
V: TRBV6-1
length: 14

CDR3: CAISERAAEGYTF
V: TRBV10-3
length: 13

CDR3: CASRPPGQGAYEQYF
V: TRBV6-1
length: 15

CDR3: CAIGRAGGPSTDTQYF
V: TRBV27
length: 16

CDR3: CASSPSNNEKLFF
V: TRBV5-5
length: 13

CDR3: CASSSAGLNEQYF
V: TRBV6-6
length: 13

CDR3: CASSPGPQSYNEQFF
V: TRBV5-1
length: 15

CDR3: CASGNQGIGTDTQYF
V: TRBV12-5
length: 15

CDR3: CASSDGQGNYGYTF
V: TRBV6-5
length: 14

CDR3: CAVRTGGYEQYF
V: TRBV6-6
length: 12

CDR3: CAWRKDSGNGGEQFF
V: TRBV30
length: 15

CDR3: CASSPLPSSYNSPLHF
V: TRBV18
length: 16

CDR3: CASSYDYEQYF
V: TRBV6-5
length: 11